The rows below give T cell receptor beta chains drawn from one sample of a study of blood T cell repertoires in COVID-19. Sequenced by immunoSEQ multiplex PCR; TCRdb stores in-frame clones only, minus some. The sample yields about 110,000 clones, about 85% seen once. Sequences were obtained from peripheral blood. All receptors come from a human donor in a cohort sampled during active COVID-19. CDR3s include the opening cysteine and the closing phenylalanine or tryptophan. The D gene is left open where the match is weak. Only part of the rows carry a size: once, few, many, or a class if the clone is expanded.

v_call: TRBV6-5; clone_size: NA; d_call: TRBD1; j_call: TRBJ2-5; cdr3_aa: CASSYQDRVWETQYF; cdr3_nt: TGTGCCAGCAGTTACCAGGACAGGGTATGGGAGACCCAGTACTTC
v_call: TRBV5-1; clone_size: few; d_call: NA; j_call: TRBJ2-1; cdr3_aa: CASSLYDNEQFF; cdr3_nt: TGCGCCAGCAGCTTGTATGACAATGAGCAGTTCTTC
v_call: TRBV5-4; clone_size: NA; d_call: TRBD1; j_call: TRBJ1-4; cdr3_aa: CASSFQGQGDEKLFF; cdr3_nt: TGTGCCAGCAGCTTTCAAGGACAGGGGGACGAAAAACTGTTTTTT
v_call: TRBV5-1; clone_size: NA; d_call: NA; j_call: TRBJ2-7; cdr3_aa: CASSVGHPYEQYF; cdr3_nt: TGCGCCAGCAGCGTCGGACACCCCTACGAGCAGTACTTC
v_call: TRBV28; clone_size: few; d_call: NA; j_call: TRBJ1-5; cdr3_aa: CASSSGGQPQHF; cdr3_nt: TGTGCCAGCAGTTCGGGGGGTCAGCCCCAGCATTTT
v_call: TRBV30; clone_size: NA; d_call: NA; j_call: TRBJ2-3; cdr3_aa: CASKRGSSTDTQYF; cdr3_nt: TGTGCCTCGAAACGGGGATCTAGCACAGATACGCAGTATTTT
v_call: TRBV27; clone_size: NA; d_call: NA; j_call: TRBJ2-6; cdr3_aa: CASRKTENSGANVLTF; cdr3_nt: TGTGCCAGCAGAAAGACTGAAAACTCTGGGGCCAACGTCCTGACTTTC
v_call: TRBV28; clone_size: NA; d_call: TRBD1; j_call: TRBJ1-2; cdr3_aa: CASSWSQGVGTGYTF; cdr3_nt: TGTGCCAGCAGTTGGAGTCAGGGGGTGGGGACCGGCTACACCTTC
v_call: TRBV6-2/TRBV6-3; clone_size: NA; d_call: TRBD2; j_call: TRBJ2-1; cdr3_aa: CASSYPAGSGASIYNEQFF; cdr3_nt: TGTGCCAGCAGTTACCCGGCGGGTAGCGGGGCCTCCATCTACAATGAGCAGTTCTTC
v_call: TRBV2; clone_size: NA; d_call: NA; j_call: TRBJ2-7; cdr3_aa: CASSVQTGGYEQYF; cdr3_nt: TGTGCCAGCAGTGTACAGACAGGCGGCTACGAGCAGTACTTC
v_call: TRBV27; clone_size: NA; d_call: NA; j_call: TRBJ2-2; cdr3_aa: CASSLQLGGTGELFF; cdr3_nt: TGTGCCAGCAGTCTCCAACTCGGGGGCACCGGGGAGCTGTTTTTT
v_call: TRBV9; clone_size: NA; d_call: NA; j_call: TRBJ1-5; cdr3_aa: CASSPEEHDRNQPQHF; cdr3_nt: TGTGCCAGCAGCCCCGAGGAGCATGATCGCAATCAGCCCCAGCATTTT
v_call: TRBV6-5; clone_size: NA; d_call: TRBD1; j_call: TRBJ2-3; cdr3_aa: CATADDRGTDTQYF; cdr3_nt: TGTGCCACCGCCGACGACAGGGGCACAGATACGCAGTATTTT
v_call: TRBV5-4; clone_size: NA; d_call: TRBD1; j_call: TRBJ1-4; cdr3_aa: CASSPTGGGEKLFF; cdr3_nt: TGTGCCAGCAGCCCGACAGGGGGAGGTGAAAAACTGTTTTTT
v_call: TRBV5-1; clone_size: NA; d_call: NA; j_call: TRBJ1-6; cdr3_aa: CASSSAGAGPDSPLHF; cdr3_nt: TGCGCCAGCAGCTCGGCGGGGGCCGGCCCCGACTCACCCCTCCACTTT
v_call: TRBV5-4; clone_size: NA; d_call: TRBD2; j_call: TRBJ2-2; cdr3_aa: CASSRGSSGGTGELFF; cdr3_nt: TGTGCCAGCAGCCGTGGATCCAGCGGGGGGACCGGGGAGCTGTTTTTT
v_call: TRBV7-2; clone_size: NA; d_call: TRBD1; j_call: TRBJ2-1; cdr3_aa: CASSLDRGSYNEQFF; cdr3_nt: TGTGCCAGCAGCCTGGACAGGGGGTCTTACAATGAGCAGTTCTTC
v_call: TRBV12-5; clone_size: few; d_call: TRBD2; j_call: TRBJ2-3; cdr3_aa: CASGLATIPGLAGGPNSDTQYF; cdr3_nt: TGTGCTAGTGGTTTGGCAACTATCCCGGGGCTAGCGGGGGGGCCAAATAGCGATACGCAGTATTTT
v_call: TRBV6-5; clone_size: NA; d_call: NA; j_call: TRBJ2-7; cdr3_aa: CASSLDRFSYEQYF; cdr3_nt: TGTGCCAGCAGTCTAGACAGATTCTCCTACGAGCAGTACTTC
v_call: TRBV19; clone_size: NA; d_call: TRBD2; j_call: TRBJ2-3; cdr3_aa: CASRQLAGSTDTQYF; cdr3_nt: TGTGCCAGTAGGCAACTAGCGGGGAGCACAGATACGCAGTATTTT
v_call: TRBV7-8; clone_size: NA; d_call: NA; j_call: TRBJ2-3; cdr3_aa: CASTKTRVGSTDTQYF; cdr3_nt: TGTGCCAGCACGAAAACACGGGTCGGGAGCACAGATACGCAGTATTTT
v_call: TRBV7-3; clone_size: NA; d_call: NA; j_call: TRBJ1-2; cdr3_aa: CASSLQSQGGYTF; cdr3_nt: TGTGCCAGCAGCCTCCAAAGCCAGGGTGGCTACACCTTC
v_call: TRBV7-2; clone_size: once; d_call: TRBD1; j_call: TRBJ1-2; cdr3_aa: CASSLGVRAGGSYGYTF; cdr3_nt: TGTGCCAGCAGCTTAGGGGTTAGGGCAGGGGGGTCCTATGGCTACACCTTC
v_call: TRBV18; clone_size: NA; d_call: NA; j_call: TRBJ2-7; cdr3_aa: CASSPVAAYEQYF; cdr3_nt: TGTGCCAGCTCACCGGTGGCAGCCTACGAGCAGTACTTC